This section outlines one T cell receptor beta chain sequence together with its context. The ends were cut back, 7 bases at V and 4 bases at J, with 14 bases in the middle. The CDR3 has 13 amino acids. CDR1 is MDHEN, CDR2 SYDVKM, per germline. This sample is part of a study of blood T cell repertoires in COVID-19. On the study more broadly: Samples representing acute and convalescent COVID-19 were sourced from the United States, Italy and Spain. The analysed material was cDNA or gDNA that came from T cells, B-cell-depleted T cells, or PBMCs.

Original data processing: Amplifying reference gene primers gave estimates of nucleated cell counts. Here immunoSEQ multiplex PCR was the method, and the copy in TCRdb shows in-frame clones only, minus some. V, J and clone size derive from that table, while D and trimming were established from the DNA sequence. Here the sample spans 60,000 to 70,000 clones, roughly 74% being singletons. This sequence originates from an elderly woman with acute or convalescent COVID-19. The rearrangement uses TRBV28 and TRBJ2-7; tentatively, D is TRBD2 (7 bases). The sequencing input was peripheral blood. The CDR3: CASKGGGPYEQYF. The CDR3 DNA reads TGTGCCAGCAAGGGGGGAGGGCCTTACGAGCAGTACTTC.